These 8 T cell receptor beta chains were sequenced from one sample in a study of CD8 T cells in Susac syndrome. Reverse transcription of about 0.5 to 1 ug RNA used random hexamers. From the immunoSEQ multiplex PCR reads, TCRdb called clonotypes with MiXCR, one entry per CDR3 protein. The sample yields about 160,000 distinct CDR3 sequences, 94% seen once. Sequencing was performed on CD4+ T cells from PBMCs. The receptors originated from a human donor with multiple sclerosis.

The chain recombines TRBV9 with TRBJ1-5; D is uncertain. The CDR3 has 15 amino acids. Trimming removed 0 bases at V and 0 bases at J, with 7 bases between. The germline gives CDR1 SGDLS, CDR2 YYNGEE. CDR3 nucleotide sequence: TGTGCCAGCAGCGTAGGGGCTTATAGCAATCAGCCCCAGCATTTT. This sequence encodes CASSVGAYSNQPQHF. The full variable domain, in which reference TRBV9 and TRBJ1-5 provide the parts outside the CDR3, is DSGVTQTPKHLITATGQRVTLRCSPRSGDLSVYWYQQSLDQGLQFLIQYYNGEERAKGNILERFSAQQFPDLHSELNLSSLELGDSALYFCASSVGAYSNQPQHFGDGTRLSIL.

CDR3 bases: TGTGCCAGCAGCCTCGTACAGGGTAGGTCCTCTCAGCCCCAGCATTTT. As protein: CASSLVQGRSSQPQHF. The rearrangement uses TRBV6-6 and TRBJ1-5, with TRBD1 as a possible D gene (6 bases). The germline V gene encodes CDR1 MNHNY and CDR2 SVGAGI (reference sequence). The V end was cut by 6 bases, the J end by 6 bases, with 21 bases between. The CDR3 is 16 residues long.

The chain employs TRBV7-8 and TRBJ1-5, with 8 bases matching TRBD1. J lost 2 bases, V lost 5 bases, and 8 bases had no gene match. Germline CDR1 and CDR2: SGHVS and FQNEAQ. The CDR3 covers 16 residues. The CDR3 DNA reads TGTGCCAGCAGCCCAGGGGGCAGGGTGGGCAATCAGCCCCAGCATTTT. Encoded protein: CASSPGGRVGNQPQHF.

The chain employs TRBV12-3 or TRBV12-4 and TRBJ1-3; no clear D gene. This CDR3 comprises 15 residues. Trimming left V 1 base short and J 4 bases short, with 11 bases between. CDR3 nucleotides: TGTGCCAGCAGTTTAGTGTACTTTTCCGGAAACACCATATATTTT. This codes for CASSLVYFSGNTIYF.

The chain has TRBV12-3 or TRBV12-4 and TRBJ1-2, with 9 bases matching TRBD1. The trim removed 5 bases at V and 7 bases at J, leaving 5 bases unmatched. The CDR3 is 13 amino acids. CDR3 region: CASSIGTGSGYTF. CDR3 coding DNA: TGTGCCAGCAGTATAGGGACAGGGTCTGGCTACACCTTC.

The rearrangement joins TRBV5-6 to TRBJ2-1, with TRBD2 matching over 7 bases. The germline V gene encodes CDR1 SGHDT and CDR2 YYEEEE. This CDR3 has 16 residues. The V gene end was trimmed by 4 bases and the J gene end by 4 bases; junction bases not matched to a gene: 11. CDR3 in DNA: TGTGCCAGCAGCCTGAGACCTAGCGGCTCTTACAATGAGCAGTTCTTC. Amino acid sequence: CASSLRPSGSYNEQFF.

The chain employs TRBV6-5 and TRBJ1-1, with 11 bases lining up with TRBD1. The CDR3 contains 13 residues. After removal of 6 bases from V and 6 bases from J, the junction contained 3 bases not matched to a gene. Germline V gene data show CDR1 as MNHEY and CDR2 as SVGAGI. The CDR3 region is CASRGQGDAEAFF. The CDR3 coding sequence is TGTGCCAGCAGGGGACAGGGGGATGCTGAAGCTTTCTTT.

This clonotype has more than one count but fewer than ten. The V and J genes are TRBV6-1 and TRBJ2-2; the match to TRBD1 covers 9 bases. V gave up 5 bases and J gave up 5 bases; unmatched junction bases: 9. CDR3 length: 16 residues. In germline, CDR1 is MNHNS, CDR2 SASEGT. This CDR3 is CASSRDRVVLTGELFF. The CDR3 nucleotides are TGTGCCAGCAGTAGGGACAGGGTGGTTTTAACCGGGGAGCTGTTTTTT.